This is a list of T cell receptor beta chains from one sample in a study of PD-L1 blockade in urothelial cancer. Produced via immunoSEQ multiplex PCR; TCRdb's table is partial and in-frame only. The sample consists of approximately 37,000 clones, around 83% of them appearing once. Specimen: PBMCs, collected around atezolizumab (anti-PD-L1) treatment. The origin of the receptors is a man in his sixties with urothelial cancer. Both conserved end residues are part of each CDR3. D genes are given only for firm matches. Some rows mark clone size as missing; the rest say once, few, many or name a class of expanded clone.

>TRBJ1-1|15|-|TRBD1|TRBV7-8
TGTGCCAGCAGCTCGACAGGGGTAATCAACACTGAAGCTTTCTTT
CASSSTGVINTEAFF
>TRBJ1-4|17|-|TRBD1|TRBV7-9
TGTGCCAGCAGCTCTAGACAGGGGGGGGCGACTAATGAAAAACTGTTTTTT
CASSSRQGGATNEKLFF
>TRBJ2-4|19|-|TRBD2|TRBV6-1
TGTGCCAGCAGTGGACTGATAGCGGGCAGCTCGTTAGCCAAAAACATTCAGTACTTC
CASSGLIAGSSLAKNIQYF
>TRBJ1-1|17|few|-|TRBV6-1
TGTGCCAGCAGTGCAACCTTCGGGACAAACATGAACACTGAAGCTTTCTTT
CASSATFGTNMNTEAFF
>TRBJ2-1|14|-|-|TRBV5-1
TGCGCCAGCAGCTCCGGGACTCCGATCCCCGAGCAGTTCTTC
CASSSGTPIPEQFF
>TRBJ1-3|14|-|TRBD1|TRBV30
TGTGCCTGGCTTGACAGGGGCTCTGGAAACACCATATATTTT
CAWLDRGSGNTIYF
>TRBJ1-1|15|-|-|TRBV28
TGTGCCAGCAGATTAGGCCTCGGAGGGATTACTGAAGCTTTCTTT
CASRLGLGGITEAFF
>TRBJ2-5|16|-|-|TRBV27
TGTGCCAGCAGTAAGTCACCAGCCAGAGGCGGAGGGACCCAGTACTTC
CASSKSPARGGGTQYF
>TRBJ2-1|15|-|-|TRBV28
TGTGCCAGTACCACTGGGACTCCGGCCTACAATGAGCAGTTCTTC
CASTTGTPAYNEQFF
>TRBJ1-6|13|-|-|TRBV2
TGTGCCAGCAGACGGGACACGAATTCACCCCTCCACTTT
CASRRDTNSPLHF
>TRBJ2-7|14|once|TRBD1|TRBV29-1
TGCAGCGCCTCAGGGGGCTCTTCCCCCTACGAGCAGTACTTC
CSASGGSSPYEQYF
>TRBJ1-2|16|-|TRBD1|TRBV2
TGTGCCAGCAGTAGAGTGATCCGGGACAGGGGTTATGGCTACACCTTC
CASSRVIRDRGYGYTF
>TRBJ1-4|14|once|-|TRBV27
TGTGCCAGCAGTTTCGGGGGGGCTGGGGAAAAACTGTTTTTT
CASSFGGAGEKLFF
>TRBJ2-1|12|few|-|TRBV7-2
TGTGCCAGCAGCTTAGGAGCGAATGAGCAGTTCTTC
CASSLGANEQFF
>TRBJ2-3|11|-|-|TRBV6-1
TGTGCCAGCAGTGAACAGGATACGCAGTATTTT
CASSEQDTQYF
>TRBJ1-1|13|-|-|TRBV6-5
TGTGCCAGCCGGGGGGGGGCTGGGACTGAAGCTTTCTTT
CASRGGAGTEAFF
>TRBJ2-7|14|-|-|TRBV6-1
TGTGCCAGCAGTCAAGACAGGAGCATCTACGAGCAGTACTTC
CASSQDRSIYEQYF
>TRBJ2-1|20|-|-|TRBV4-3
TGCGCCAGCAGCCCGTCCACGGAGCGAGGGGGGGGTCTGCTTGACAATGAGCAGTTCTTC
CASSPSTERGGGLLDNEQFF
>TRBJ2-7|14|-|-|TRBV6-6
TGTGCCAGCAGCAAGGGGACTTTTTTGGGGGAGCAGTACTTC
CASSKGTFLGEQYF
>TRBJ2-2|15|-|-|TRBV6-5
TGTGCCAGCAGTTACTTGGGGCTGGACACCGGGGAGCTGTTTTTT
CASSYLGLDTGELFF
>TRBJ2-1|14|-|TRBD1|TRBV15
TGTGCCACCTCGGGACAGGGGGCCGACAATGAGCAGTTCTTC
CATSGQGADNEQFF